One and the same sample provided the 21 T cell receptor beta chains below, sequenced in a study of blood T cell repertoires in COVID-19. Using immunoSEQ multiplex PCR, the repertoire was profiled, and TCRdb retains in-frame clones only, with some absent. The sample records 300,000 to 400,000 clones, approximately 87% being singletons. Sequencing input: peripheral blood. The receptors here all came from a woman aged 50 to 65 with COVID-19, enrolled during active disease.

The chain employs TRBV23-1 and TRBJ2-7; perhaps TRBD2 as D (6 bases). TRBV23-1 is annotated as an ORF whose role is uncertain. V was pared by 0 bases and J by 1 base, with 25 bases between. This CDR3 region has 20 residues. In nucleotides, the CDR3 is TGCGCCAGCAGTCAATCGGGCAGGAGGCTAGCGAGAGTGCCTTCCTACGAGCAGTACTTC. This translates into CASSQSGRRLARVPSYEQYF.

The rearrangement links TRBV27 to TRBJ1-5; 7 bases line up with TRBD1. V lost 5 bases, J lost 7 bases, and 14 bases stayed unmatched. In germline, CDR1 is MNHEY, CDR2 SMNVEV (reference sequence). CDR3 length equals 16 residues. CDR3 nucleotides: TGTGCCAGCAGTCCAAGGGCGGGACAGATATTACAGCCCCAGCATTTT. Amino acid sequence: CASSPRAGQILQPQHF.

This clone occurred a few times. In DNA, the CDR3 is TGTGCCAGCAGTCAATACAGGGGATGGGCTAATGAAAAACTGTTTTTT. It specifies CASSQYRGWANEKLFF. This sequence joins TRBV2 and TRBJ1-4; 7 nucleotides match TRBD1. Germline CDR1 and CDR2: SNHLY and FYNNEI. The CDR3 has 16 residues. Unmatched junction bases numbered 9, after V lost 5 bases and J lost 3 bases.

The chain links TRBV6-1 to TRBJ2-7; a possible D gene is TRBD2 (6 bases). The V and J ends lost 0 bases and 2 bases respectively, with 11 bases between them. CDR1 is MNHNS, CDR2 SASEGT, per germline. The CDR3 covers 15 residues. Written as DNA, the CDR3 is TGTGCCAGCAGTGAAGCGGAGGGCCTCCCCTACGAGCAGTACTTC. It yields the protein CASSEAEGLPYEQYF.

The V and J genes are TRBV3-1 (or the pseudogene TRBV3-2) and TRBJ1-2, with 7 bases matching TRBD1. The CDR3 length is 16 residues. From germline, CDR1 is LGHDT and CDR2 YNNKEL (reference sequence). Losses at the gene ends were 2 bases for V and 3 bases for J; bases not matched to a gene: 9. CDR3 loop: CASSQNDPGTDYGYTF. The CDR3 DNA reads TGTGCCAGCAGCCAAAATGACCCCGGGACAGACTATGGCTACACCTTC.

The chain recombines TRBV2 with TRBJ2-5; 7 bases agree with TRBD2. CDR3 size: 13 residues. The ends lost 6 bases at V and 5 bases at J; junction bases unmatched: 6. In germline, CDR1 is SNHLY, CDR2 FYNNEI. The CDR3 bases are TGTGCCAGCAGGCGGGGGATTCAGGAGACCCAGTACTTC. It encodes CASRRGIQETQYF.

V usage is TRBV2 and J usage is TRBJ1-4, with 11 bases that match TRBD1. This CDR3 contains 15 residues. Germline V CDR1 and CDR2: SNHLY, FYNNEI. J was trimmed by 4 bases and V by 7 bases; bases with no gene match: 5. The CDR3: CASKQGQGVNEKLFF. The CDR3 DNA sequence: TGTGCCAGCAAGCAGGGACAGGGGGTTAATGAAAAACTGTTTTTT.

The V gene is TRBV10-3, the J gene TRBJ2-1; D gene unclear. Trimming took 3 bases from V and 4 from J, leaving 7 bases between them. CDR1 is ENHRY and CDR2 is SYGVKD in the germline V gene. The CDR3 is 13 residues long. The CDR3 protein is CAISEVQYNEQFF. CDR3 DNA sequence: TGTGCCATCAGTGAAGTACAGTACAATGAGCAGTTCTTC.

J is TRBJ2-3 and V is TRBV7-2; 11 nucleotides align to TRBD2. This CDR3 region has 16 residues. Germline trimming cut 5 bases from V and 3 bases from J; bases unmatched to any gene: 7. Germline assignment: CDR1 SGHTA and CDR2 FQGNSA. CDR3 region: CASSKGTSGGTDTQYF. CDR3 in DNA: TGTGCCAGCAGCAAAGGGACTAGCGGTGGAACAGATACGCAGTATTTT.

V is TRBV29-1 and J is TRBJ2-7; 9 bases map to TRBD1. V shed 6 bases, J shed 2 bases, and the junction held 14 bases outside the gene matches. This CDR3 is built from 16 residues. CDR1 and CDR2 (germline): SQVTM, ANQGSEA. The CDR3 coding sequence is TGCAGCGTCGTGAAACAGGGGGCAAGGAACCCCTACGAGCAGTACTTC. Amino acids: CSVVKQGARNPYEQYF.

The chain carries TRBV7-8 and TRBJ2-7, with 9 bases lining up with TRBD1. The V and J ends lost 1 base and 1 base, in that order; junction bases with no gene match: 5. Germline values: CDR1 SGHVS, CDR2 FQNEAQ. This CDR3 is 16 amino acids long. CDR3 residues: CASSLVSGQGSYEQYF. CDR3 bases: TGTGCCAGCAGCTTAGTATCGGGACAGGGATCCTACGAGCAGTACTTC.

The chain has TRBV2 and TRBJ2-1; possibly TRBD2 for D (5 bases). Between the trimmed V and J ends, which lost 4 bases and 4 bases, there was a span of 5 bases. CDR1 and CDR2 (germline): SNHLY, FYNNEI. The length of the CDR3 is 12 residues. The CDR3 spells CASSGGYNEQFF. CDR3 sequence (DNA): TGTGCCAGCAGTGGAGGGTACAATGAGCAGTTCTTC.

This clone was detected a few times. This chain connects TRBV5-6 to TRBJ2-7; a possible D gene is TRBD2 (5 bases). Germline V lookup: CDR1 SGHDT, CDR2 YYEEEE. Trimming took 1 base from V and 3 from J, leaving 14 bases between them. The CDR3 covers 15 residues. CDR3 nucleotide sequence: TGTGCCAGCAGCTTGTTTACAGCGGCTGGCTACGAGCAGTACTTC. It is translated as CASSLFTAAGYEQYF.

The chain recombines TRBV7-3 with TRBJ2-3; 9 bases align to TRBD2. J was trimmed by 8 bases and V by 3 bases; bases with no gene match: 12. Germline CDR1 SGHTA, CDR2 FQGTGA. The CDR3 sequence is 16 residues long. The CDR3 sequence is CASSFGREGFSGTQYF. In nucleotides, the CDR3 is TGTGCCAGCAGCTTTGGGCGGGAGGGGTTCTCCGGTACGCAGTATTTT. The full variable domain, completed using reference TRBV7-3 and TRBJ2-3, is GAGVSQTPSNKVTEKGKYVELRCDPISGHTALYWYRQSLGQGPEFLIYFQGTGAADDSGLPNDRFFAVRPEGSVSTLKIQRTERGDSAVYLCASSFGREGFSGTQYFGPGTRLTVL.

The chain uses TRBV2 and TRBJ2-7, with 9 bases aligning to TRBD1. Trimming took 6 bases from V and 5 from J; bases not matched to a gene: 8. This CDR3 has 14 residues. The germline CDR1 and CDR2 sequences are SNHLY and FYNNEI. CDR3 bases: TGTGCCAGCAGGACGGGACAGGGATTCCACGAGCAGTACTTC. It translates to CASRTGQGFHEQYF.

The chain recombines TRBV5-3 with TRBJ1-4; weak D call: TRBD1 (6 bases). TRBV5-3 is placed among ORFs of uncertain function. The V end was cut by 4 bases, the J end by 0 bases, with 13 bases between. The CDR3 consists of 16 residues. This CDR3 is CARSLPGTPTNEKLFF. For the CDR3, the DNA is TGTGCCAGAAGCCTGCCGGGGACACCAACTAATGAAAAACTGTTTTTT.

This sequence joins TRBV20-1 and TRBJ2-7; 9 bases align to TRBD2. The CDR3 is made up of 14 amino acids. Germline values: CDR1 DFQATT, CDR2 SNEGSKA (reference sequence). V shed 3 bases, J shed 3 bases, and the junction held 6 bases outside the gene matches. The CDR3 sequence is CSASFPSGNYEQYF. CDR3 nucleotide sequence: TGCAGTGCTAGTTTTCCTAGCGGGAACTACGAGCAGTACTTC.

The chain employs TRBV7-2 and TRBJ2-1; tentatively, D is TRBD2 (6 bases). The CDR3 has 17 residues. Germline V lookup: CDR1 SGHTA, CDR2 FQGNSA. V was cut by 2 bases and J by 0 bases, with 14 bases left in between. CDR3 coding DNA: TGTGCCAGCAGCTTACGGGGTAGCGGCACCTCCTACAATGAGCAGTTCTTC. Translating it yields CASSLRGSGTSYNEQFF.

V usage is TRBV3-1 (or the pseudogene TRBV3-2) and J usage is TRBJ2-3; 7 positions agree with TRBD1. CDR1 is LGHDT and CDR2 is YNNKEL in the germline V gene (reference sequence). The CDR3 contains 13 residues. V lost 6 bases, J lost 4 bases, and 4 bases stayed unmatched. For the CDR3, the DNA is TGTGCCAGCAGTGACAGGGAACCAGATACGCAGTATTTT. It yields the protein CASSDREPDTQYF.

This clone was seen once. This chain links TRBV18 with TRBJ1-4, with 8 bases fitting TRBD1. The length of the CDR3 is 13 residues. Germline-derived CDR1 and CDR2 are KGHSH and LQKENI. Trimming at V came to 5 bases and at J to 8 bases, leaving 4 bases not matched to a gene. Here the CDR3 reads CASSATGDEKLFF. The DNA of the CDR3 is TGTGCCAGCTCAGCGACAGGGGACGAAAAACTGTTTTTT. The full variable domain, rest sourced from reference TRBV18 and TRBJ1-4, is NAGVMQNPRHLVRRRGQEARLRCSPMKGHSHVYWYRQLPEEGLKFMVYLQKENIIDESGMPKERFSAEFPKEGPSILRIQQVVRGDSAAYFCASSATGDEKLFFGSGTQLSVL.

For this clone: Other DNA sequences in the sample encode the same CDR3. The V call is TRBV18, the J call TRBJ2-5, with D hard to call. The V end was cut by 3 bases, the J end by 1 base, with 6 bases between. Germline-derived CDR1 and CDR2 are KGHSH and LQKENI. This CDR3 has 13 residues. The CDR3 sequence is CASSPPSQETQYF. The CDR3 DNA sequence: TGTGCCAGCTCACCTCCTTCCCAAGAGACCCAGTACTTC.